This T cell receptor beta chain was found in a study of OX40 agonist ivuxolimab in advanced cancers. Broader study findings: CD4+ and CD8+ blood T cells expanded clonally by week 6 at 0.1 to 3.0 mg/kg.

Profiled with immunoSEQ multiplex PCR; TCRdb holds only in-frame clones, not every one. The profile shows around 120,000 clones, around 91% of them singletons. Regarding this clone: Its antigen is undetermined.

Anyone with autoimmune disease history or systemic immunosuppression was excluded. The specimen was CD4+ or CD8+ T cells sorted from blood, collected in a trial of the OX40 agonist ivuxolimab. The receptor was derived from an adult with an advanced solid tumor such as melanoma, head and neck, liver or kidney cancer.

The CDR3 DNA follows: TGTGCCAGCAGCCTATATCCCGGGACATTGAACACTGAAGCTTTCTTT. Translating gives CASSLYPGTLNTEAFF. The genes are TRBV28 and TRBJ1-1; a weak D match, TRBD1 (6 bases). The germline CDR1 and CDR2 sequences are MDHEN and SYDVKM. The CDR3 is 16 amino acids. Trimming shortened V by 6 bases and J by 0 bases, and 17 bases separated the two germline ends.